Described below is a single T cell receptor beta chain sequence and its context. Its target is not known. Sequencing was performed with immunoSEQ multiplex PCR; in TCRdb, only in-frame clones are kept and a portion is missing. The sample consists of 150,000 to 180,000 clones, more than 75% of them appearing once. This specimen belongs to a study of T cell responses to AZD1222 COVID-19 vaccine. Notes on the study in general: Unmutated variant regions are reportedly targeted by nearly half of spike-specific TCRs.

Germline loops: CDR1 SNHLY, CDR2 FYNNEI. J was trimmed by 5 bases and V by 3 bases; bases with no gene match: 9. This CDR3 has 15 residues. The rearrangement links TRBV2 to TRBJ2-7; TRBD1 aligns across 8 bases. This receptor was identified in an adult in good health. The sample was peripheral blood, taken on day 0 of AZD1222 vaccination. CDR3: CASSDQRTGSDEQYF. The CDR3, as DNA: TGTGCCAGCAGTGATCAGAGGACAGGGTCTGACGAGCAGTACTTC.